Listed here are 21 T cell receptor beta chains from one sample, sequenced in a study of cytomegalovirus exposure and HLA in healthy donors. The primer mix had 60 Vbeta and 13 Jbeta primers. This table comes from immunoSEQ multiplex PCR, and its TCRdb copy is limited to in-frame clones, with some not included. The sample includes roughly 250,000 clones, 75% to 90% of them seen just once. Sequenced material: PBMCs. Receptors originate from a girl aged 2-10 years in good health and CMV-seronegative.

The sample holds a few counts of this clone. CDR3 sequence reads: CASSGPRGGSNQPQHF. The DNA of the CDR3 is TGTGCCAGCAGCGGTCCCCGGGGAGGTAGCAATCAGCCCCAGCATTTT. The rearrangement uses TRBV5-4 and TRBJ1-5; D uncertain. This CDR3 region has 16 residues. Looked up from germline, CDR1 is SGHNT and CDR2 is YYREEE (reference sequence). The V end was cut by 4 bases, the J end by 0 bases, with 14 bases between.

This chain links TRBV28 with TRBJ1-2; D remains ambiguous. Germline CDR1 MDHEN, CDR2 SYDVKM. CDR3 size: 11 residues. The V gene lost 5 bases and the J gene lost 4 bases, with 5 bases spanning the gap. The CDR3 nucleotides read TGTGCCAGCAGTACAGTCTATGGCTACACCTTC. Its protein is CASSTVYGYTF.

The genes are TRBV28 and TRBJ1-1, with no clear D. Trimming shortened V by 3 bases and J by 2 bases, and 13 bases separated the two germline ends. Germline V gene sequence: CDR1 MDHEN, CDR2 SYDVKM. The CDR3 has 15 residues. The CDR3 loop reads CASSLWAVDNTEAFF. CDR3 bases: TGTGCCAGCAGTTTGTGGGCAGTAGATAACACTGAAGCTTTCTTT.

Worth noting for this clone: A read error may account for a junction end that differs from germline. The chain has TRBV7-9 and TRBJ1-1; D unresolved. CDR1 and CDR2 from the germline V gene are SEHNR and FQNEAQ (reference sequence). The CDR3 contains 12 residues. This chain's CDR3 is CSSSLGRSEAFF. The DNA of the CDR3 is TGTTCCAGCAGCTTAGGGCGGAGTGAAGCTTTCTTT.

This rearrangement joins TRBV7-2 to TRBJ1-4; D call uncertain. The CDR3 loop spans 13 amino acids. Trimming took 5 bases from V and 3 from J, leaving 7 bases between them. Germline CDR1 SGHTA, CDR2 FQGNSA. DNA for the CDR3: TGTGCCAGCAGCGGAGGGCCTAATGAAAAACTGTTTTTT. Translating it yields CASSGGPNEKLFF.

CDR3 bases: TGTGCCAGCTTTTCAGGGGTCCGCCTCCATATTCGTGGCTACACCTTC. It yields the protein CASFSGVRLHIRGYTF. The chain recombines TRBV28 with TRBJ1-2; tentative D call: TRBD1 (6 bases). The length of the CDR3 is 16 residues. V shed 8 bases and J shed 7 bases, with 26 bases lying between them. Germline CDR1 is MDHEN and CDR2 is SYDVKM.

This sequence joins TRBV11-1 and TRBJ1-2; TRBD1 is a possible D gene (5 bases). Trimming cost V 6 bases and J 8 bases, with 19 bases left between them. The CDR3 is 14 amino acids. CDR1 is SGHAT, CDR2 FQDESV, per germline (reference sequence). Here the CDR3 DNA reads TGTGCCAGCAGTCTCGCCAGGGAAGGTCTCGGCTACACCTTC. Translation: CASSLAREGLGYTF.

The CDR3 sequence is CASRPGLAEETQYF. The CDR3 DNA reads as TGTGCCAGCAGACCCGGACTAGCGGAAGAGACCCAGTACTTC. This chain links TRBV2 with TRBJ2-5, with 10 bases identical to TRBD2. This CDR3 is 14 amino acids long. Germline CDR1 is SNHLY and CDR2 is FYNNEI. J was trimmed by 3 bases and V by 6 bases; bases with no gene match: 4.

This chain links TRBV12-5 with TRBJ1-2, with 7 bases fitting TRBD1. The CDR3 loop spans 13 amino acids. Trimming removed 6 bases from V and 6 bases from J; junction bases left unmatched: 7. Germline CDR1 and CDR2: LGHNT and FRNRAP. The CDR3 DNA reads TGTGCTAGTGGCCGACAGGGACTCAATGGCTACACCTTC. This translates into CASGRQGLNGYTF.

The chain couples TRBV15 to TRBJ1-2; a possible D gene is TRBD1 (5 bases). The V and J ends lost 3 bases and 0 bases respectively, with 11 bases between them. The CDR3 spans 15 residues. Germline lookup yields CDR1 LNHNV and CDR2 YYDKDF (reference sequence). The CDR3 loop reads CATSRGLATNYGYTF. The CDR3 DNA reads as TGTGCCACCAGCAGGGGACTGGCCACTAACTATGGCTACACCTTC.

This clone was seen once. The rearrangement joins TRBV5-1 to TRBJ1-5, with D possibly being TRBD1 (5 bases). The CDR3 contains 15 residues. The V gene lost 3 bases and the J gene lost 2 bases, with 12 bases spanning the gap. Germline V gives CDR1 SGHRS, CDR2 YFSETQ. The CDR3: CASSWGPWRNQPQHF. CDR3 nucleotide sequence: TGCGCCAGCAGCTGGGGCCCTTGGCGCAATCAGCCCCAGCATTTT.

The rearrangement links TRBV30 to TRBJ2-1; TRBD1 agrees at 9 bases. The CDR3 has 12 amino acids. Germline lookup yields CDR1 GTSNPN and CDR2 SVGIG (reference sequence). With V trimmed by 5 bases and J by 8 bases, 4 bases remained unmatched. The CDR3 region has the DNA TGTGCCTGGGGACAGGGGTTCGATGAGCAGTTCTTC. Protein product: CAWGQGFDEQFF.

The chain combines TRBV5-1 with TRBJ1-1; tentative D call: TRBD1 (6 bases). V lost 0 bases and J 10 bases, leaving 10 bases between the germline ends. Per the germline V gene, CDR1 is SGHRS and CDR2 is YFSETQ. The CDR3 is made up of 12 amino acids. CDR3 sequence: CASSLDRDRAFF. CDR3 nucleotides: TGCGCCAGCAGCTTGGACAGGGATCGAGCTTTCTTT. Using reference TRBV5-1 and TRBJ1-1 for the parts outside the CDR3, the full variable domain is KAGVTQTPRYLIKTRGQQVTLSCSPISGHRSVSWYQQTPGQGLQFLFEYFSETQRNKGNFPGRFSGRQFSNSRSEMNVSTLELGDSALYLCASSLDRDRAFFGQGTRLTVV.

The genes are TRBV18 and TRBJ2-4; 13 bases align to TRBD2. This CDR3 region has 18 residues. The germline gives CDR1 KGHSH, CDR2 LQKENI. The J segment lost 0 bases and the V segment lost 2 bases, leaving 4 bases of the junction unmatched. In nucleotides, the CDR3 is TGTGCCAGCTCACCAGGACTAGCGGGGGAACTAGCCAAAAACATTCAGTACTTC. Amino acids: CASSPGLAGELAKNIQYF.

The chain carries TRBV12-5 and TRBJ2-7; 7 bases align to TRBD1. Per the germline V gene, CDR1 is LGHNT and CDR2 is FRNRAP. The CDR3 sequence is 15 residues long. Trimming cost V 0 bases and J 2 bases; bases outside gene matches: 4. CDR3 sequence: CASGLVLGQPYEQYF. In DNA, the CDR3 is TGTGCTAGTGGTTTGGTACTGGGACAGCCCTACGAGCAGTACTTC.

The chain couples TRBV5-3 to TRBJ2-7, with 14 bases aligning to TRBD2. TRBV5-3 is an ORF, and what it does is uncertain. This CDR3 is built from 17 residues. Trimming removed 4 bases from V and 1 base from J; junction bases left unmatched: 7. CDR3 in amino acids: CARSEGLAGGRSYEQYF. The CDR3 coding sequence is TGTGCCAGAAGCGAAGGACTAGCGGGAGGTCGGTCCTACGAGCAGTACTTC.

Note on this clone: The identical CDR3 is also encoded by other nucleotide sequences in the sample. The chain is built from TRBV28 and TRBJ1-6; 7 bases are a match to TRBD1. J was trimmed by 8 bases and V by 6 bases; bases with no gene match: 7. The V gene's germline CDR1 is MDHEN and CDR2 SYDVKM. The CDR3 spans 14 residues. DNA for the CDR3: TGTGCCAGCAGCTCTGGGCAGGGGGATTCACCCCTCCACTTT. Amino acid sequence: CASSSGQGDSPLHF.

The gene calls are TRBV7-9 and TRBJ1-2; D is perhaps TRBD1 (5 bases). Germline-derived CDR1 and CDR2 are SEHNR and FQNEAQ (reference sequence). This CDR3 contains 17 residues. Trimming pared 5 bases from V and 0 bases from J, leaving 19 bases between. Here the CDR3 DNA reads TGTGCCAGCAGCCCCCGCAATAAACAGGCTTCTAACTATGGCTACACCTTC. Its translation is CASSPRNKQASNYGYTF. Supplemented by reference TRBV7-9 and TRBJ1-2, the full variable domain reads DTGVSQNPRHKITKRGQNVTFRCDPISEHNRLYWYRQTLGQGPEFLTYFQNEAQLEKSRLLSDRFSAERPKGSFSTLEIQRTEQGDSAMYLCASSPRNKQASNYGYTFGSGTRLTVV.

This sequence joins TRBV5-5 and TRBJ1-4, with TRBD1 as a possible D gene (5 bases). CDR3 size: 14 residues. The germline V gene has CDR1 SGHKS and CDR2 YYEKEE (reference sequence). V gave up 7 bases and J gave up 8 bases, with 18 bases separating them. The CDR3 DNA reads as TGTGCCAGCGCCCCGCCACAGGCTGAAGAAAAACTGTTTTTT. It is translated as CASAPPQAEEKLFF.

V and J are TRBV5-6 and TRBJ2-5, with D possibly TRBD2 on 5 matching bases. Trimming removed 0 bases at V and 5 bases at J, with 17 bases between. The CDR3 has 16 residues. Germline lookup yields CDR1 SGHDT and CDR2 YYEEEE. The CDR3 DNA reads TGTGCCAGCAGCTTGGCAGGCGGGTGGCATCCGGAGACCCAGTACTTC. Encoded protein: CASSLAGGWHPETQYF.

The chain links TRBV7-2 to TRBJ1-1; TRBD1 matches at 7 bases. The V gene's germline CDR1 is SGHTA and CDR2 FQGNSA. Unmatched junction bases numbered 7, after V lost 5 bases and J lost 4 bases. CDR3 length equals 14 residues. CDR3 region: CASSKQGLGTEAFF. CDR3 bases: TGTGCCAGCAGCAAACAGGGGCTGGGCACTGAAGCTTTCTTT.